This T cell receptor (beta chain) was retrieved from a study of T-cell reconstitution after alpha-beta-depleted transplantation in children. This clonotype has at least ten counts. Germline lookup yields CDR1 SGHRS and CDR2 YFSETQ. This CDR3 region has 14 residues. The germline V and J ends were trimmed by 2 bases and 8 bases, with 16 bases remaining between them. Preparing the TCRbeta library involved the use of unique molecular identifiers. TCRdb processed the PCR reads anew with MiXCR; each CDR3 protein has one entry. This table has some 200,000 distinct CDR3 sequences, over 9.5% appearing once. This specimen consisted of PBMCs from the stem cell graft donor, obtained from the stem cell graft. The chain uses TRBV5-1 and TRBJ1-2; a weak D match, TRBD1 (6 bases). This receptor was identified in a human donor who donated a stem cell graft to a child with SCID. As DNA, the CDR3 is TGCGCCAGCAGCTTAGGACAGCCTTATGGGGGCTACACCTTC. It specifies CASSLGQPYGGYTF.